What follows describes a single T cell receptor beta chain. Sample donors were healthy Caucasian individuals that came from Russia, aged about 6 to 100. Each donor gave ten milliliters of peripheral blood. Germline CDR1 SGHRS, CDR2 YFSETQ. J gave up 3 bases and V 4 bases, and 13 bases lay outside the gene matches. CDR3 length equals 17 residues. This specimen comes from a study of blood T cells in healthy people across ages. A J-beta primer mix and a sample-barcoded 5' primer were used in a second PCR of about 7 to 12 cycles. Each CDR3 protein gets one entry after TCRdb re-called the 5' RACE reads with MiXCR. The data contain almost 550,000 distinct CDR3 sequences, about 25% of them singletons. This sample also appeared in a second study, on T cells of mothers and their children. From that second work: The donor cohort consisted of three healthy Caucasian mothers and their six children. Biologically related mothers and children overlapped slightly more than unrelated pairs, a non-significant difference.

V and J are TRBV5-1 and TRBJ2-5, with TRBD2 identical over 9 bases. The receptor was isolated from a boy younger than 18 in good health. Sequencing was carried out using blood. CDR3 sequence: CASSLTGLAGGEETQYF. The CDR3 region has the DNA TGCGCCAGCAGCCTGACAGGGCTCGCGGGAGGGGAAGAGACCCAGTACTTC.